The text below deals with one T cell receptor beta chain. Antigen unknown. The data stem from a study of cytotoxic CD8 clonotypes in ibrutinib-treated CLL. About the research overall: Once treatment had gone on for a median of 12 months, range 6 to 36, response samples were drawn. Study-level results: Investigators sampled sustained-remission and progressing patients at differing times. Contraction or stability on treatment was seen for public clonotypes, which were uncommon.

V trimming: 2 bases; J trimming: 4 bases; junction bases outside the gene matches: 13. This CDR3 contains 17 residues. The germline gives CDR1 SGHRS, CDR2 YFSETQ. Here immunoSEQ multiplex PCR was the method, and the copy in TCRdb shows in-frame clones only, minus some. The data hold about 130,000 clones, with 70% to 80% observed a single time. Cryopreserved PBMCs provided 2 to 2.5 micrograms of genomic DNA for the TCR beta libraries. V and J are TRBV5-1 and TRBJ1-2; TRBD1 aligns across 8 bases. The sequence came from a human donor with chronic lymphocytic leukemia. Sequenced material: PBMCs, taken after 12 months of ibrutinib treatment. This CDR3 reads CASSFGQGNSGSYGYTF. CDR3 sequence (DNA): TGCGCCAGCAGCTTCGGACAGGGCAACTCCGGATCCTATGGCTACACCTTC.